Listed here is a single T cell receptor (beta chain). Its specificity is not known. The data derive from a study of T cells in localized non-small cell lung cancer. Study-wide results and caveats: Maximal T cell clonality occurred in uninvolved adjacent lung, with tumor ranking below it. Heterogeneity cannot be ruled out, as sequencing used one tumor region only. Researchers found a median approximately 55 of the top 100 tumor clones in adjacent lung.

Produced via immunoSEQ multiplex PCR; TCRdb's table is partial and in-frame only. Among around 94,000 clones listed, about 87% were seen once. The germline V gene encodes CDR1 KGHSH and CDR2 LQKENI. The CDR3 is made up of 14 amino acids. With V trimmed by 3 bases and J by 1 base, 2 bases remained unmatched. The sequence came from a man aged 35 to 69 with stage I squamous cell lung carcinoma. The chain is built from TRBV18 and TRBJ1-1; 7 bases align to TRBD1. This specimen was peripheral blood, taken before any cancer treatment. CDR3 DNA: TGTGCCAGCTCACCCGACAGGGAGAACACTGAAGCTTTCTTT. Protein: CASSPDRENTEAFF.